This passage covers 28 T cell receptor beta chains from one sample sequenced in a study of blood T cells in healthy people across ages. Alongside a J-beta primer mix, a sample-barcoded 5' primer served in a second PCR lasting roughly 6 to 11 cycles. Using its own MiXCR run on the 5' RACE reads, TCRdb lists one record per CDR3 protein. The table records roughly 930,000 distinct CDR3 sequences, 45% to 50% of them present only once. The sample taken for sequencing was blood. The receptors here all came from a man under 40 in good health.

This clonotype has only a few counts. The gene calls are TRBV5-1 and TRBJ2-6; D may be TRBD1 or TRBD2 (5 bases each). V lost 1 base and J lost 6, with 17 bases in between. The germline gives CDR1 SGHRS, CDR2 YFSETQ. The CDR3 contains 17 residues. DNA for the CDR3: TGCGCCAGCAGCTTGCAATATCGAGGGGCCGTGGCCAACGTCCTGACTTTC. Translating it yields CASSLQYRGAVANVLTF. Full variable domain (remainder filled in from reference TRBV5-1 and TRBJ2-6): KAGVTQTPRYLIKTRGQQVTLSCSPISGHRSVSWYQQTPGQGLQFLFEYFSETQRNKGNFPGRFSGRQFSNSRSEMNVSTLELGDSALYLCASSLQYRGAVANVLTFGAGSRLTVL.

The V and J genes are TRBV20-1 and TRBJ2-3, with a tentative D call TRBD2 (6 bases). V was pared by 1 base and J by 2 bases, with 16 bases between. This CDR3 is built from 16 residues. CDR1 DFQATT and CDR2 SNEGSKA come from the germline V gene (reference sequence). The chain's CDR3 is CSARASYTGDTDTQYF. The CDR3 nucleotides are TGCAGTGCTAGAGCGTCATATACGGGGGACACAGATACGCAGTATTTT.

This clonotype was observed a handful of times. This chain joins TRBV29-1 and TRBJ2-5; a possible D gene is TRBD1 (6 bases). Trimming shortened V by 7 bases and J by 5 bases, and 20 bases separated the two germline ends. The germline V gene encodes CDR1 SQVTM and CDR2 ANQGSEA. The CDR3 is made up of 14 amino acids. In DNA, the CDR3 is TGCAGCGGTGGGTCTACAGGGTCGGGTGAGACCCAGTACTTC. Its translation is CSGGSTGSGETQYF.

This clonotype was seen only a few times. A much larger clone lies one base from this, so it may be a read error. This chain connects TRBV5-1 to TRBJ2-5; 9 positions match TRBD1. V lost 4 bases, J lost 11 bases, and 15 bases stayed unmatched. This CDR3 comprises 15 residues. From germline, CDR1 is SGHRS and CDR2 YFSETQ. In nucleotides, the CDR3 is TGCGCCAGCAGCGGCGGGACAGGGCCTTACAATGAGCAGTACTTC. This translates into CASSGGTGPYNEQYF.

This clonotype was seen only a few times. This chain joins TRBV20-1 and TRBJ2-7, with 8 bases matching TRBD1. Losses at the gene ends were 3 bases for V and 2 bases for J; bases not matched to a gene: 3. The CDR3 sequence is 13 residues long. CDR1 and CDR2 from the germline V gene are DFQATT and SNEGSKA (reference sequence). CDR3 amino acids: CSARDRVPYEQYF. CDR3 DNA sequence: TGCAGTGCTAGGGACAGGGTGCCCTACGAGCAGTACTTC.

The gene calls are TRBV7-9 and TRBJ2-3, with 12 positions matching TRBD2. CDR3 length: 16 residues. Germline-derived CDR1 and CDR2 are SEHNR and FQNEAQ (reference sequence). V shed 0 bases and J 5 bases; nucleotides not matched to a gene: 3. CDR3 amino acids: CASSLATSGGRDTQYF. Here the CDR3 DNA reads TGTGCCAGCAGCTTAGCGACTAGCGGGGGCCGAGATACGCAGTATTTT.

This clonotype has only a few counts. The rearrangement links TRBV12-3 or TRBV12-4 to TRBJ2-5, with TRBD2 matching 8 bases. The CDR3 has 14 residues. V dropped 2 bases and J dropped 5; count of bases not matched to a gene: 4. DNA of the CDR3: TGTGCCAGCAGTTTAACGGGGGGGCATGAGACCCAGTACTTC. Encoded protein: CASSLTGGHETQYF.

This clonotype was seen a few times. This could be a read error, since a much larger clone is one nucleotide away. The rearrangement links TRBV20-1 to TRBJ2-1; D call uncertain. V gave up 7 bases and J gave up 0 bases, with 16 bases separating them. This CDR3 has 15 amino acids. The germline V gene encodes CDR1 DFQATT and CDR2 SNEGSKA (reference sequence). CDR3 in amino acids: CSGTRGVSSYNEQFF. DNA of the CDR3: TGCAGTGGAACCCGTGGGGTGAGCTCCTACAATGAGCAGTTCTTC.

Here the CDR3 reads CATTGTTGTEQYF. CDR3 in DNA: TGTGCCACTACCGGGACTACAGGGACCGAGCAGTACTTC. The rearrangement joins TRBV10-3 to TRBJ2-7, with D perhaps TRBD2 (7 bases). Trimming removed 10 bases from V and 6 bases from J, with 19 bases in between. CDR1 ENHRY and CDR2 SYGVKD come from the germline V gene. This CDR3 spans 13 amino acids.

This clonotype was counted a few times. V usage is TRBV7-9 and J usage is TRBJ2-5; D is possibly TRBD1 (6 bases). Germline V gives CDR1 SEHNR, CDR2 FQNEAQ (reference sequence). There are 15 residues in the CDR3. Trimming took off 5 bases at V and 4 bases at J, with 17 bases between the two ends. As DNA, the CDR3 is TGTGCCAGCAGCCTAACGACAGGTGGTTCAGAGACCCAGTACTTC. Translation gives CASSLTTGGSETQYF.

The rearrangement joins TRBV4-2 to TRBJ2-7; D not certain. The germline V gene encodes CDR1 LGHNA and CDR2 YNFKEQ. The CDR3 extends over 18 amino acids. Trimming left V 0 bases short and J 4 bases short, with 22 bases between. CDR3 loop: CASSQDPLPSIVSYEQYF. The CDR3 DNA follows: TGTGCCAGCAGCCAAGATCCCCTCCCTTCAATAGTGTCTTACGAGCAGTACTTC.

This clonotype has just a few counts. The chain couples TRBV29-1 to TRBJ2-1, with D unresolved. With 6 bases removed from V and 8 bases from J, the gap between germline ends came to 11 bases. The CDR3 totals 11 residues. Germline loops: CDR1 SQVTM, CDR2 ANQGSEA. The CDR3 region is CSVDQYDEQFF. For the CDR3, the DNA is TGCAGCGTGGACCAGTATGATGAGCAGTTCTTC.

In its sample, this clonotype was seen once. A read error may be the cause here, since a much bigger clone is one base away. V and J are TRBV3-1 and TRBJ2-3; D might be TRBD1 or TRBD2, each matching 6 bases. The ends were cut back, 1 base at V and 4 bases at J, with 9 bases in the middle. Germline V gene data show CDR1 as LGHDT and CDR2 as YNNKEL (reference sequence). This CDR3 comprises 14 residues. The DNA of the CDR3 is TGTGCCAGCAGCCAAGGGGGGGCCGCAGATACGCAGTATTTT. Protein sequence: CASSQGGAADTQYF.

The J gene is TRBJ1-2, the V gene TRBV13; unclear D gene. The CDR3 loop spans 14 amino acids. Germline V gene data show CDR1 as PRHDT and CDR2 as FYEKMQ (reference sequence). V was cut by 6 bases and J by 7 bases, with 18 bases left in between. CDR3 coding DNA: TGTGCCAGCAGAAGGGCCGGAGGAAAGGGTGGCTACACCTTC. It is translated as CASRRAGGKGGYTF.

This chain joins TRBV20-1 and TRBJ1-1; D is perhaps TRBD1 (6 bases). Per the germline V gene, CDR1 is DFQATT and CDR2 is SNEGSKA (reference sequence). Deletions cut 0 bases from V and 2 bases from J, with 10 bases between. This CDR3 has 14 residues. CDR3: CSARDSTGNTEAFF. CDR3 nucleotide sequence: TGCAGTGCTAGAGATTCGACAGGAAACACTGAAGCTTTCTTT.

This clonotype has a handful of counts. V gene TRBV10-3 combines with J gene TRBJ1-1; no reliable D call. The CDR3 totals 11 residues. Trimming stripped 10 bases from V and 1 base from J, with 7 bases between. Germline loops: CDR1 ENHRY, CDR2 SYGVKD. CDR3 bases: TGTGCCACATGGGAGAACACTGAAGCTTTCTTT. This sequence encodes CATWENTEAFF.

To note about this clonotype: One junction end disagrees with the germline gene, perhaps due to a read error. J is TRBJ2-5 and V is TRBV6-2 or TRBV6-3; no clear D gene. Germline CDR1 reads MNHEY; CDR2 reads SVGEGT. The CDR3 is 13 residues long. CDR3 sequence reads: CTSSYSSVETQYF. CDR3 bases: TGTACCAGCAGTTACTCGAGTGTGGAGACCCAGTACTTC.

This chain links TRBV12-3 or TRBV12-4 with TRBJ1-5; D not certain. The CDR3 contains 12 residues. Trimming cost V 7 bases and J 3 bases, with 7 bases left between them. The CDR3 reads CASTLNNQPQHF. The CDR3 DNA reads TGTGCCAGCACCCTAAACAATCAGCCCCAGCATTTT.

On this clonotype: A much larger clone sits a single nucleotide away, making a read error possible. The chain is built from TRBV29-1 and TRBJ2-4; D unclear. Trimming removed 4 bases at V and 15 bases at J, with 16 bases between. The CDR3 covers 11 residues. Per the germline V gene, CDR1 is SQVTM and CDR2 is ANQGSEA. This chain's CDR3 is CSVARLHERYF. In DNA, the CDR3 is TGCAGCGTTGCCCGACTCCATGAGCGGTACTTC.

The chain employs TRBV27 and TRBJ1-1; tentatively, D is TRBD1 (5 bases). CDR1 is MNHEY, CDR2 SMNVEV, per germline (reference sequence). The CDR3 is 12 residues long. The germline V and J ends were trimmed by 5 bases and 11 bases, with 15 bases remaining between them. CDR3 amino acids: CASSLHGGMAFF. The CDR3 DNA reads as TGTGCCAGCAGTCTACACGGGGGGATGGCTTTCTTT.

This chain joins TRBV12-3 or TRBV12-4 and TRBJ1-5; D may be TRBD1 (5 bases). V lost 6 bases and J 0 bases, leaving 12 bases between the germline ends. The CDR3 loop spans 15 amino acids. The CDR3 loop reads CASSRDHFSNQPQHF. Written as DNA, the CDR3 is TGTGCCAGCAGCAGGGATCACTTTAGCAATCAGCCCCAGCATTTT.

J is TRBJ2-3 and V is TRBV4-1; D unresolved. This CDR3 is built from 16 residues. V was trimmed by 1 base and J by 2 bases, leaving 13 bases between them. CDR1 is MGHRA and CDR2 is YSYEKL in the germline V gene. DNA for the CDR3: TGCGCCAGCAGCCAAGCCGACCTGAGGTTCACAGATACGCAGTATTTT. This gives the protein CASSQADLRFTDTQYF.

The table lists this clonotype with a few counts. This chain links TRBV6-1 with TRBJ2-3, with D unresolved. Trimming removed 2 bases from V and 7 bases from J, with 10 bases in between. The CDR3 loop spans 13 amino acids. The germline CDR1 and CDR2 sequences are MNHNS and SASEGT. The CDR3 reads CASSESELNTQYF. The CDR3 DNA reads as TGTGCCAGCAGTGAATCGGAACTAAATACGCAGTATTTT.

V and J are TRBV3-1 and TRBJ2-7; D not resolved. The CDR3 extends over 13 amino acids. In germline, CDR1 is LGHDT, CDR2 YNNKEL (reference sequence). V was shortened by 6 bases and J by 3 bases, with 12 bases between the two germline ends. CDR3 loop: CASRDGRIYEQYF. The CDR3, as DNA: TGTGCCAGCAGAGACGGACGGATCTACGAGCAGTACTTC.

In its sample, this clonotype was seen a few times. This sequence joins TRBV29-1 and TRBJ2-7; 9 bases align to TRBD1. J gave up 1 base and V 3 bases, and 4 bases lay outside the gene matches. This CDR3 is 14 amino acids long. Per the germline V gene, CDR1 is SQVTM and CDR2 is ANQGSEA. The CDR3 sequence: CSVDPGQGSYEQYF. DNA for the CDR3: TGCAGCGTTGATCCGGGACAGGGTTCCTACGAGCAGTACTTC.

The chain is built from TRBV5-1 and TRBJ1-2; weak D call: TRBD1 (5 bases). The CDR3 runs to 15 residues. Per germline, CDR1 SGHRS and CDR2 YFSETQ. The V gene lost 3 bases and the J gene lost 7 bases, with 19 bases spanning the gap. The CDR3 reads CASSSQDGALGGYTF. CDR3 DNA: TGCGCCAGCAGCTCTCAAGACGGGGCCTTGGGTGGCTACACCTTC.

This clonotype has more than one count but fewer than ten. The gene calls are TRBV12-3 or TRBV12-4 and TRBJ2-5; D is possibly TRBD2 (5 bases). CDR3 length: 12 amino acids. V gave up 5 bases and J gave up 5 bases, with 9 bases separating them. The CDR3 DNA is TGTGCCAGCAGTAATCCGGGGGAGACCCAGTACTTC. Its protein product is CASSNPGETQYF.

This clonotype was observed many times. The chain links TRBV12-3 or TRBV12-4 to TRBJ2-4, with 8 bases aligning to TRBD1. V gave up 1 base and J gave up 8 bases; unmatched junction bases: 4. The CDR3 covers 14 residues. CDR3 in amino acids: CASSLDDRGHIQYF. Written as DNA, the CDR3 is TGTGCCAGCAGTTTAGACGACAGGGGACACATTCAGTACTTC.